This TCR beta chain was captured by sequencing in a study of beta chain features in type 1 diabetes (dated 2018 in TCRdb). As for the study more broadly: Mean age, gender distribution, total cell number and subset yield did not differ between patients and healthy donors. Across all samples, around 100 million sorted cells were examined, and cell number per subset correlated strongly with RNA yield. In the study, recently diagnosed type 1 diabetes patients and matched healthy donors were compared on the TCRB repertoires of their sorted circulating CD4+ T cell subsets. Whereas all 28 donors provided naive and central memory subsets, regulatory and stem cell-like memory subsets were isolated from just 8 patients and about 8 healthy donors. Overall study results and their limits: Patients with type 1 diabetes made fewer insertions and deleted more nucleotides at VDJ recombination sites, implying thymic rearrangement abnormalities. Sequencing cDNA rather than genomic DNA could over-represent highly expressing activated cells, although activation and CD3 levels did not differ between groups. Shorter templates might have been favored by PCR, but patient and control samples were amplified and corrected together, so both groups would have been affected equally by any skew. Because small numbers of individuals were included in the HLA sub-analyses, any influence of HLA type on TCRB rearrangement was left unresolved. Naive, central memory and regulatory TCRB repertoires appeared more similar among patients than among healthy donors. In all four CD4+ subsets, TCRB CDR3 length was moderately but significantly shorter in type 1 diabetes patients.

Each donor gave one peripheral blood draw, about 110 mL on average, collected into heparinised tubes. A BD FACSAria II and a panel including CD45RO, CCR7, CD25, CD127, CD95 and CD27 were used to sort naive, central memory, regulatory and stem cell-like memory CD4+ T cells. All sorted populations exceeded 95% purity. PBMCs were isolated immediately by Lymphoprep density gradient centrifugation and stained directly without culture. So that batch effects would be minimized, each experiment stained and sorted samples in pairs, pairing one healthy donor with one patient. At the junction V is shortened by 6 bases and J by 5 bases, with 14 bases in between. CDR1 LNHDA and CDR2 SQIVND were looked up in the germline V gene (reference sequence). Including cysteine and phenylalanine, the CDR3 has 14 amino acids. Only the CDR3 DNA is retained, 42 bases long and in frame from the first base. Worth noting for this clone: The clone's antigen remains unknown. No much larger clone exists at a distance of one base, and base qualities are not known.

The entire isolated RNA was reverse transcribed using the High Capacity cDNA Reverse Transcription Kit, and thus expressed TCRB transcripts were sequenced. Naive, central memory and regulatory T cell samples underwent deep immunoSEQ sequencing, averaging approximately 3.5 million total reads per sample. Sorted cells were lysed in RLT buffer, and RNA was extracted using DNase-treated RNeasy Micro or Mini kits according to cell number. To prevent cross-contamination, every cell subset was processed on its own, while patient and healthy donor samples were processed together. The immunoSEQ multiplex PCR was used to amplify TCRB sequences from cDNA, yielding 87-bp fragments that span the CDR3 region. Sequencing of the amplicons was performed on the Illumina HiSeq platform. Per the original workflow: Synthetic template baselines were used to correct PCR bias computationally, reads within Hamming distance 2 were collapsed, and singletons that could not be merged were discarded. Reads were aligned to IMGT to assign V, D and J genes, CDR3 length, and insertions or deletions at six rearrangement sites. Clonotype counts were normalized to sorted cell number within each subset before computing true diversity and Gini coefficients with the tcR R package. The overlap coefficient, calculated on TCRB nucleotide sequences, was used to quantify repertoire sharing. TCRdb re-hosts the immuneACCESS table, in-frame sequences only. Its copies lack some clones; in the studies checked, an unresolved V gene accounts for under half of them, and the cause for the rest is not known. The V and J calls and clone size come from that table; D and trimming were worked out from the DNA. Within this sample are about 48,000 clones, with roughly 40% of them counted one time only. The top ten hold approximately 1.5% of the sample.

The specimen was Tregs from blood. In light of the paper, this sample's cell subset or site label describes: regulatory CD4+ T cells. This sequence was found in a man aged 25 to 45 with type 1 diabetes. The receptor chain draws on TRBV19 and TRBJ1-5; TRBD1 is a possible D gene, resting on 5 matching bases. The sequenced DNA: TGTGCCAGTAGGGAGGGGCAGGGCCATCAGCCCCAGCATTTT. Its protein product is CASREGQGHQPQHF.